These T cell receptor beta chains were read from a single sample in a study of spatial heterogeneity in lung cancer. TCRdb re-derived calls from the 5' RACE reads in MiXCR, one entry per CDR3 protein. The table lists fewer than 65,000 distinct CDR3 sequences, approximately 6% of them singletons. The sample here was PBMCs, taken at surgery. These receptors all stem from a female donor with early-stage non-small cell lung cancer. CDR3s include the opening cysteine and the closing phenylalanine or tryptophan. A D gene is named only where the DNA matches it firmly. Not all rows give a size; the values are once, few, many and, for expanded clones, a class.

TRBV5-1	TRBD1	TRBJ1-1	.	CASSGGQGGTEAFF	TGCGCCAGCAGCGGTGGACAGGGGGGCACTGAAGCTTTCTTT
TRBV12-5	.	TRBJ2-2	few	CASGLVQGANTGELFF	TGTGCTAGTGGTTTGGTACAGGGCGCGAACACCGGGGAGCTGTTTTTT
TRBV18	TRBD1	TRBJ2-3	many	CASSSGTGPNTQYF	TGTGCCAGCTCATCAGGGACAGGGCCAAATACGCAGTATTTT
TRBV20-1	.	TRBJ2-5	many	CSARLGWDIQETQYF	TGCAGTGCTAGATTGGGGTGGGACATCCAAGAGACCCAGTACTTC
TRBV20-1	.	TRBJ1-4	many	CSARGVPNGEKLFF	TGCAGTGCTAGAGGTGTTCCTAACGGTGAAAAACTGTTTTTT
TRBV6-5	.	TRBJ1-4	many	CASSSALGSEKLFF	TGTGCCAGCAGCTCGGCGCTGGGGTCTGAAAAACTGTTTTTT
TRBV24-1	TRBD1	TRBJ2-1	.	CATSERQTGQNEQFF	TGTGCCACCAGTGAACGCCAGACAGGGCAGAATGAGCAGTTCTTC
TRBV19	TRBD1	TRBJ1-2	.	CASSTGTGSNYGYTF	TGTGCCAGTAGTACTGGGACAGGCTCTAACTATGGCTACACCTTC
TRBV28	.	TRBJ1-4	many	CASSTPGQSNEKLFF	TGTGCCAGCAGTACTCCAGGACAGTCTAATGAAAAACTGTTTTTT
TRBV7-9	.	TRBJ1-5	.	CASSYSLPGVQPQHF	TGTGCCAGCAGCTACAGTCTCCCCGGGGTTCAGCCCCAGCATTTT
TRBV7-6	TRBD2	TRBJ2-3	many	CASSPLGLGLAGAGTDTQYF	TGTGCCAGCAGCCCGCTCGGCCTGGGACTAGCGGGAGCTGGTACAGATACGCAGTATTTT
TRBV7-3	.	TRBJ2-3	.	CASSLTDTDTQYF	TGTGCCAGCAGCTTAACTGACACAGATACGCAGTATTTT
TRBV7-2	.	TRBJ1-2	many	CASSPSPGYGYTF	TGTGCCAGCAGCCCCTCCCCAGGCTATGGCTACACCTTC
TRBV29-1	TRBD1	TRBJ1-2	medium-sized	CSVEGGQGANYGYTF	TGCAGCGTTGAGGGGGGACAGGGAGCAAACTATGGCTACACCTTC
TRBV20-1	TRBD2	TRBJ2-1	few	CSARILAGELEQFF	TGCAGTGCTAGGATACTAGCGGGAGAACTCGAGCAGTTCTTC
TRBV20-1	.	TRBJ2-1	many	CSASHGTFSSYNEQFF	TGCAGTGCTAGTCATGGGACTTTTAGCTCCTACAATGAGCAGTTCTTC
TRBV19	TRBD1	TRBJ1-5	few	CASSGTGGHQPQHF	TGTGCCAGTAGTGGGACAGGGGGGCATCAGCCCCAGCATTTT
TRBV7-2	TRBD1	TRBJ2-3	many	CASSLRDRPPDTQYF	TGTGCCAGCAGCTTAAGGGACAGACCTCCAGATACGCAGTATTTT
TRBV29-1	TRBD1	TRBJ2-2	many	CSVSDRGTGELFF	TGCAGCGTTTCGGACAGGGGTACCGGGGAGCTGTTTTTT
TRBV13	.	TRBJ2-1	many	CASSLGALNEQFF	TGTGCCAGCAGCTTGGGAGCGCTCAATGAGCAGTTCTTC
TRBV6-5	TRBD1	TRBJ2-6	many	CASSPEGAAGANVLTF	TGTGCCAGCAGCCCTGAGGGGGCGGCCGGGGCCAACGTCCTGACTTTC
TRBV19	.	TRBJ1-5	many	CASSIGPGTNNQPQHF	TGTGCCAGTAGTATAGGGCCCGGGACTAACAATCAGCCCCAGCATTTT
TRBV4-2	.	TRBJ2-5	many	CASSQDRLAPGTQYF	TGTGCCAGCAGCCAAGACCGACTGGCCCCTGGGACCCAGTACTTC
TRBV28	TRBD1	TRBJ2-3	few	CASSGQGHLDTQYF	TGTGCCAGCAGCGGACAGGGCCACCTGGATACGCAGTATTTT
TRBV6-1	.	TRBJ1-3	many	CASKSGVRTEYWNTIYF	TGTGCCAGCAAATCGGGGGTACGGACCGAGTATTGGAACACCATATATTTT
TRBV28	TRBD1	TRBJ1-6	few	CASSSLAGGKSSYNSPLHF	TGTGCCAGCAGTTCATTAGCAGGGGGTAAAAGCTCCTATAATTCACCCCTCCACTTT